This TCR beta chain was recorded in a study of technical replicates of blood from several donors. Data came from immunoSEQ multiplex PCR; TCRdb stores just in-frame clones and leaves some out. Of tens of thousands of clones in the sample, around 90% were seen once. Germline V gives CDR1 SGHNT, CDR2 YYREEE (reference sequence). The CDR3 length is 13 residues. V was pared by 5 bases and J by 8 bases, with 7 bases of the junction left unmatched. The TCR originated in a human donor in good health. Some clones in this sample may be carry-over from other donors' samples. The sequencing sample was made of PBMCs. The chain has TRBV5-4 and TRBJ1-2, with TRBD1 matching 9 bases. CDR3 protein: CASRAQGARGYTF. CDR3 DNA: TGTGCCAGCAGGGCACAGGGGGCTCGCGGCTACACCTTC.